Below, one T cell receptor beta chain is given with its context. The data stem from a study of blood T cell repertoires in COVID-19. Study context: Sites across the United States, Italy and Spain contributed samples from acute and convalescent COVID-19. T cells, B-cell-depleted T cells, or PBMCs supplied cDNA or gDNA.

Study processing details: Amplifying reference gene primers gave estimates of nucleated cell counts. The method was immunoSEQ multiplex PCR; TCRdb's version includes in-frame clones alone and lacks a portion of them. Clone size and V and J calls were adopted from that table, with D and trimming inferred from the DNA. The sample contains 190,000 or so clones, approximately 79% of which appear only once. This clonotype was sampled from a man aged 50-60 years who had recovered from COVID-19. The material sequenced was peripheral blood.

CDR3 loop: CASSYSTGSQYTDTQYF. The CDR3, as DNA: TGTGCCAGCAGTTACTCGACCGGGTCCCAATACACAGATACGCAGTATTTT. The chain combines TRBV6-2 or TRBV6-3 with TRBJ2-3; the D is unclear. Trimming cost V 0 bases and J 2 bases, with 15 bases left between them. The CDR3 runs to 17 residues. The germline gives CDR1 MNHEY, CDR2 SVGEGT.